Below, 29 T cell receptor beta chains from the same sample are listed, as sequenced in a study of beta chain features in type 1 diabetes. TCRB transcripts that were expressed got sequenced, as all of the isolated RNA had been reverse transcribed. Here immunoSEQ multiplex PCR was the method, and the copy in TCRdb shows in-frame clones only, minus some. The data contain 390,000 or so clones, 11% to 15% of them singletons. Sequencing used naive CD4+ T cells from blood. Receptors were obtained from a young man in good health.

This chain joins TRBV28 and TRBJ2-3; tentative D call: TRBD2 (6 bases). Germline assignment: CDR1 MDHEN and CDR2 SYDVKM. The CDR3 totals 14 residues. The germline V and J ends were trimmed by 2 bases and 1 base, with 7 bases remaining between them. The CDR3: CASSLIAGTDTQYF. The CDR3 region has the DNA TGTGCCAGCAGTTTAATAGCGGGCACAGATACGCAGTATTTT.

This clone has ten or more counts. The same CDR3 also results from other DNA sequences found in this sample. The chain has TRBV15 and TRBJ2-7; a weak D match, TRBD2 (6 bases). The V and J ends lost 3 bases and 3 bases respectively, with 9 bases between them. Germline CDR1 LNHNV, CDR2 YYDKDF (reference sequence). This CDR3 region has 13 residues. This CDR3 is CATSRGLNYEQYV. CDR3 sequence (DNA): TGTGCCACCAGCAGGGGACTGAACTACGAGCAGTACGTC.

The chain recombines TRBV5-6 with TRBJ2-7; no clear D gene. Germline V gene sequence: CDR1 SGHDT, CDR2 YYEEEE. CDR3 size: 12 residues. The V end lost 0 bases, the J end lost 2 bases, and 3 bases lay between the germline ends. The CDR3 region has the DNA TGTGCCAGCAGCTTGGCTGCCTACGAGCAGTACGTC. It translates to CASSLAAYEQYV.

This sequence joins TRBV5-4 and TRBJ2-6; 8 bases match TRBD1. Germline V gene sequence: CDR1 SGHNT, CDR2 YYREEE (reference sequence). This CDR3 is 18 amino acids long. V lost 4 bases and J lost 1; bases outside the gene matches: 10. In DNA, the CDR3 is TGTGCCAGCAGCAAACCGGACAGGGCCTTATCTGGGGCCAACGTCCTGACTTTC. It translates to CASSKPDRALSGANVLTF.

Note on this clone: Other DNA sequences from this sample encode an identical CDR3 as well. The chain has TRBV29-1 and TRBJ1-2; no firm D call. The germline V gene encodes CDR1 SQVTM and CDR2 ANQGSEA. There are 10 residues in the CDR3. V was cut by 3 bases and J by 5 bases, with 4 bases left in between. DNA of the CDR3: TGCAGCGTTGATTCATATGGCTACACCTTC. This translates into CSVDSYGYTF.

This clone was seen many times. Sequence at one end of the junction differs from germline and may be a read error. This chain links TRBV10-3 with TRBJ2-4; TRBD2 is a possible D gene (6 bases). This CDR3 has 11 amino acids. In germline, CDR1 is ENHRY, CDR2 SYGVKD. The CDR3 here is CAITRDFWRDF. The CDR3, as DNA: TGTGCCATCACCAGGGACTTCTGGAGGGACTTC.

The chain has TRBV25-1 and TRBJ2-1; TRBD2 might be the D (6 bases). V dropped 0 bases and J dropped 8 bases, with 17 bases sitting between them. This CDR3 has 16 amino acids. Per germline, CDR1 MGHDK and CDR2 SYGVNS. The CDR3 loop reads CASSEYAGRGAYEQFF. DNA of the CDR3: TGTGCCAGCAGTGAATATGCGGGGCGGGGTGCCTATGAGCAGTTCTTC.

V usage is TRBV6-6 and J usage is TRBJ2-7; a weak D match, TRBD2 (5 bases). Trimming shortened V by 2 bases and J by 2 bases, and 16 bases separated the two germline ends. This CDR3 comprises 16 residues. Looked up from germline, CDR1 is MNHNY and CDR2 is SVGAGI (reference sequence). The CDR3 bases are TGTGCCAGCAGTTACACCTCCGGAGGTATAGCCTACGAGCAGTACTTC. Amino acid sequence: CASSYTSGGIAYEQYF.

The chain is built from TRBV7-2 and TRBJ2-7; 11 bases align to TRBD1. The CDR3 is 15 amino acids. J lost 4 bases, V lost 4 bases, and 6 bases had no gene match. In germline, CDR1 is SGHTA, CDR2 FQGNSA. CDR3 nucleotide sequence: TGTGCCAGCAGCTCGGCGGGACAGGGGGTTTACGAGCAGTACTTC. As protein: CASSSAGQGVYEQYF.

The chain uses TRBV5-1 and TRBJ2-7; 13 nucleotides match TRBD2. CDR3 length: 12 residues. CDR1 and CDR2 from the germline V gene are SGHRS and YFSETQ. The CDR3 protein is CASSRGLAGADV. Here the CDR3 DNA reads TGCGCCAGCAGCCGAGGACTAGCGGGAGCGGATGTC.

The sample holds a few counts of this clone. The chain uses TRBV2 and TRBJ2-7; 10 positions agree with TRBD2. The CDR3 covers 14 residues. Per germline, CDR1 SNHLY and CDR2 FYNNEI. The junction had 5 bases not matched to a gene; V was cut back by 5 bases and J by 4 bases. The CDR3 sequence is CASSLLAGNYEQYF. The CDR3, as DNA: TGTGCCAGCAGTCTACTAGCGGGGAATTACGAGCAGTACTTC.

This chain links TRBV9 with TRBJ1-6; D gene uncertain. Germline assignment: CDR1 SGDLS and CDR2 YYNGEE. CDR3 length equals 12 residues. Deletions cut 3 bases from V and 2 bases from J, with 0 bases between. For the CDR3, the DNA is TGTGCCAGCAGCGCCTATAATTCACCCCTCCACTTT. Translating it yields CASSAYNSPLHF.

In this sample, this clone turned up a few times. V usage is TRBV14 and J usage is TRBJ1-2; D is uncertain. Trimming removed 1 base from V and 5 bases from J, with 11 bases in between. Germline V gives CDR1 SGHDN, CDR2 FVKESK. The CDR3 totals 14 residues. CDR3 sequence reads: CASSQVNVRYGYTF. CDR3 sequence (DNA): TGTGCCAGCAGCCAAGTAAACGTTCGATATGGCTACACCTTC.

This clone was picked up a small number of times. The chain joins TRBV23-1 to TRBJ2-7; a weak D match, TRBD1 (6 bases). TRBV23-1 falls under the ORF class, with uncertain function. Trimming left V 0 bases short and J 3 bases short, with 12 bases between. This CDR3 is built from 15 residues. Written as DNA, the CDR3 is TGCGCCAGCAGTCAATCTGGCAGGGGTGTCTACGAGCAGTACTTC. It specifies CASSQSGRGVYEQYF.

This clone has a handful of counts. This chain uses TRBV6-5 with TRBJ2-7; D unclear. The CDR3 runs 13 residues. Germline V gives CDR1 MNHEY, CDR2 SVGAGI. V was cut by 2 bases and J by 1 base, with 6 bases left in between. CDR3 protein: CASSYGQSYEQYF. In DNA, the CDR3 is TGTGCCAGCAGTTACGGCCAGTCCTACGAGCAGTACTTC.

Only a few counts were recorded for this clone. V is TRBV5-4 and J is TRBJ2-3; 7 bases map to TRBD2. This CDR3 region has 14 residues. Germline V gene data show CDR1 as SGHNT and CDR2 as YYREEE (reference sequence). J lost 3 bases, V lost 6 bases, and 7 bases had no gene match. The DNA of the CDR3 is TGTGCCAGCACCCCCACGGGGGGTACAGATACGCAGTATTTT. Translation gives CASTPTGGTDTQYF.

This clone has only a few counts. V and J are TRBV4-1 and TRBJ2-1, with D perhaps matching TRBD1 (8 bases). The CDR3 is made up of 14 amino acids. Germline V gene lookup returns CDR1 MGHRA and CDR2 YSYEKL. V was pared by 1 base and J by 8 bases, with 12 bases between. The CDR3 bases are TGCGCCAGCAGCCAAGGGACAGGGAGGGATGAGCAGTTCTTC. Protein product: CASSQGTGRDEQFF.

This clone was counted a few times. The rearrangement links TRBV7-9 to TRBJ2-7; perhaps TRBD2 as D (5 bases). V shed 6 bases and J shed 2 bases, with 17 bases lying between them. CDR3 length: 15 residues. Per the germline V gene, CDR1 is SEHNR and CDR2 is FQNEAQ (reference sequence). CDR3 residues: CASRLGDGKPYEQYV. Here the CDR3 DNA reads TGTGCCAGCAGATTGGGAGATGGTAAGCCCTACGAGCAGTACGTC.

The CDR3 DNA follows: TGTGCCTGGAGTGCGCAGGGAGGATTGAACACTGAAGCTTTCTTT. Protein product: CAWSAQGGLNTEAFF. V is TRBV30 and J is TRBJ1-1; tentative D call: TRBD1 (5 bases). This CDR3 has 15 residues. CDR1 is GTSNPN and CDR2 is SVGIG in the germline V gene (reference sequence). Trimming cost V 1 base and J 0 bases, with 12 bases left between them. Full variable domain (rest looked up from reference TRBV30 and TRBJ1-1): SQTIHQWPATLVQPVGSPLSLECTVEGTSNPNLYWYRQAAGRGLQLLFYSVGIGQISSEVPQNLSASRPQDRQFILSSKKLLLSDSGFYLCAWSAQGGLNTEAFFGQGTRLTVV.

This CDR3 reads CASSPEGGRTGELFF. CDR3 nucleotide sequence: TGTGCCAGCAGCCCTGAGGGGGGTCGAACCGGGGAGCTGTTTTTT. The V and J genes are TRBV6-5 and TRBJ2-2, with D possibly called TRBD1 or TRBD2 (6 bases each). The germline V gene encodes CDR1 MNHEY and CDR2 SVGAGI. The germline V and J ends were trimmed by 6 bases and 5 bases, with 16 bases remaining between them. The length of the CDR3 is 15 residues.

The chain carries TRBV29-1 and TRBJ2-7, with D hard to call. Trimming removed 8 bases at V and 2 bases at J, with 13 bases between. CDR1 and CDR2 from the germline V gene are SQVTM and ANQGSEA. The CDR3 runs 12 residues. CDR3 region: CSFLGLTYEQYF. CDR3 DNA: TGCAGCTTTCTAGGGTTAACCTACGAGCAGTACTTC.

V usage is TRBV7-2 and J usage is TRBJ1-2; 7 bases agree with TRBD1. The CDR3 covers 15 residues. CDR1 and CDR2 from the germline V gene are SGHTA and FQGNSA. V shed 5 bases and J 4 bases; nucleotides not matched to a gene: 10. The CDR3 DNA reads as TGTGCCAGCAGCCCCAGTCGGACAGGTGGCTATGGCTACACCTTC. As protein: CASSPSRTGGYGYTF.

V gene TRBV5-4 combines with J gene TRBJ1-1; 7 positions match TRBD1. This CDR3 comprises 14 residues. The junction had 6 bases not matched to a gene; V was cut back by 3 bases and J by 4 bases. Germline assignment: CDR1 SGHNT and CDR2 YYREEE (reference sequence). The CDR3 region is CASSSRTGATEAFF. In nucleotides, the CDR3 is TGTGCCAGCAGCTCACGCACAGGGGCCACTGAAGCTTTCTTT.

The V gene is TRBV5-1, the J gene TRBJ2-6; D unresolved. V dropped 7 bases and J dropped 2 bases, with 13 bases sitting between them. Germline-derived CDR1 and CDR2 are SGHRS and YFSETQ. The CDR3 has 15 amino acids. DNA of the CDR3: TGCGCCAGCGGAATAGAAGGGACTGGGGCCAACGTCCTGACTTTC. It codes for CASGIEGTGANVLTF. Looking up the rest from reference TRBV5-1 and TRBJ2-6 gives the full variable domain: KAGVTQTPRYLIKTRGQQVTLSCSPISGHRSVSWYQQTPGQGLQFLFEYFSETQRNKGNFPGRFSGRQFSNSRSEMNVSTLELGDSALYLCASGIEGTGANVLTFGAGSRLTVL.

The J gene is TRBJ2-1, the V gene TRBV4-3; D may correspond to TRBD1 or TRBD2 (5 bases each). The CDR3 sequence is 16 residues long. V lost 3 bases to trimming and J lost 4 bases, with 16 bases between them. Germline V gene data show CDR1 as LGHNA and CDR2 as YSLEER. The CDR3 protein is CASSQNGGSFYNEQFF. The CDR3 nucleotides are TGCGCCAGCAGCCAGAATGGGGGAAGTTTTTACAATGAGCAGTTCTTC.

V usage is TRBV5-6 and J usage is TRBJ2-1; no clear D gene. Germline V gene data show CDR1 as SGHDT and CDR2 as YYEEEE. V was clipped by 0 bases and J by 13 bases, with 8 bases between them. The CDR3 contains 11 residues. The CDR3 sequence: CASSLGLEQFF. CDR3 DNA: TGTGCCAGCAGCTTGGGATTGGAACAGTTCTTC.

This clone was found a few times. This sequence joins TRBV7-2 and TRBJ1-1; no clear D. Germline V gene sequence: CDR1 SGHTA, CDR2 FQGNSA. With 7 bases removed from V and 4 bases from J, the gap between germline ends came to 19 bases. This CDR3 is 15 amino acids long. The CDR3 reads CASTTNGRVGTEAFF. The DNA for the CDR3 is TGTGCCAGCACCACAAACGGGAGAGTAGGCACTGAAGCTTTCTTT.

This clone was found a few times. The genes are TRBV6-6 and TRBJ2-5; tentative D call: TRBD1 (6 bases). Deletions cut 5 bases from V and 0 bases from J, with 7 bases between. Germline V gives CDR1 MNHNY, CDR2 SVGAGI (reference sequence). This CDR3 region has 13 residues. In DNA, the CDR3 is TGTGCCAGCAGTAGGACAGACCAAGAGACCCAGTACTTC. It codes for CASSRTDQETQYF.

J is TRBJ2-7 and V is TRBV11-3, with 9 bases matching TRBD2. Germline lookup yields CDR1 SGHNT and CDR2 YENEEA. V shed 6 bases and J 1 base; nucleotides not matched to a gene: 7. The CDR3 has 15 residues. The CDR3 sequence: CASSQAGGSSYEQYV. DNA for the CDR3: TGTGCCAGCAGTCAGGCGGGAGGGAGTTCCTACGAGCAGTACGTC.